A single sample gave rise to the 14 T cell receptor beta chains below, sequenced in a study of radiation and T cells in renal cell carcinoma (dated by TCRdb to the early 2020s). Libraries came from the immunoSEQ multiplex PCR assay. Imported from immuneACCESS, the table was reduced by TCRdb to in-frame sequences with V and J called. These copies leave out some clones; in studies compared against another copy, an unresolved V gene accounts for under half, and the cause of the remainder is not known. The table for this sample lists 13,000 to 15,000 clones; roughly three fifths of them were counted only once. Of the sample, 10% to 15% is held by the ten largest clones. The time point tag for this specimen amounts to: tumor resected at nephrectomy. The treatment or condition label on this specimen signifies: treatment-naive control, cytoreductive nephrectomy. The specimen comprised tumor tissue, sampled from a patient whose treatment was nephrectomy without radiotherapy. The receptors originated from a man between 45 and 60 years old with renal cell carcinoma.

This clone was counted only a few times. This chain connects TRBV9 to TRBJ2-6; TRBD1 matches at 12 bases. The ends lost 3 bases at V and 13 bases at J; junction bases unmatched: 20. Germline values: CDR1 SGDLS, CDR2 YYNGEE. The CDR3 is 19 amino acids. Written as DNA, the CDR3 is TGTGCCAGCAGCGCCGCCGGGACAGGGGGCCCCAAAGGAAGAGTTGTCCTGACTTTC. Encoded protein: CASSAAGTGGPKGRVVLTF.

CDR3 in DNA: TGTGCCAGCTCACCCACGGATAGCCAGGGTAAAGCTTTCTTT. This codes for CASSPTDSQGKAFF. The rearrangement links TRBV18 to TRBJ1-1; a possible D gene is TRBD1 (5 bases). Germline V gene data show CDR1 as KGHSH and CDR2 as LQKENI. Trimming pared 3 bases from V and 9 bases from J, leaving 17 bases between. The CDR3 contains 14 residues.

This clone was seen just once. One junction end does not reproduce the germline sequence, and a read error may be involved. The V gene is TRBV6-1, the J gene TRBJ2-1; the match to TRBD2 covers 10 bases. Germline V gives CDR1 MNHNS, CDR2 SASEGT. The CDR3 sequence is 16 residues long. The CDR3 nucleotides are TGTGCCAGCGGTGAGCGGGGCCTAGCGGGGGTCAATGAGCAGTTCTTC. Residues: CASGERGLAGVNEQFF.

The J gene is TRBJ2-3, the V gene TRBV18, with D perhaps TRBD1 (5 bases). CDR3 size: 15 residues. The germline V and J ends were trimmed by 2 bases and 2 bases, with 11 bases remaining between them. Germline V gene sequence: CDR1 KGHSH, CDR2 LQKENI. The CDR3 protein is CASSPNQGVTDTQYF. CDR3 bases: TGTGCCAGCTCACCAAATCAGGGTGTCACAGATACGCAGTATTTT.

This clone was found a few times. The chain links TRBV5-6 to TRBJ1-5; the D is unclear. From germline, CDR1 is SGHDT and CDR2 YYEEEE. Trimming removed 0 bases from V and 8 bases from J, with 15 bases in between. The CDR3 is made up of 15 amino acids. The DNA for the CDR3 is TGTGCCAGCAGCTTGGCGGCCGTCAGTTCCAAGCCCCAGCATTTT. Protein product: CASSLAAVSSKPQHF.

This sequence joins TRBV6-5 and TRBJ1-5; D might be TRBD1 (6 bases). V lost 8 bases to trimming and J lost 6 bases, with 20 bases between them. Germline V gene sequence: CDR1 MNHEY, CDR2 SVGAGI. The CDR3 runs 15 residues. The CDR3 DNA follows: TGTGCCAGCCACAAGGGGGGAGGGAGTACTCAGCCCCAGCATTTT. Protein sequence: CASHKGGGSTQPQHF.

The chain employs TRBV7-3 and TRBJ2-3, with TRBD2 identical over 12 bases. The CDR3 has 16 residues. The V segment lost 5 bases and the J segment 11 bases; nucleotides outside the gene matches: 14. Germline loops: CDR1 SGHTA, CDR2 FQGTGA. In nucleotides, the CDR3 is TGTGCCAGCAGCCCACGGACTAGCGGGGTCGCTCGAGGGCAGTATTTT. As protein: CASSPRTSGVARGQYF.

The V call is TRBV5-6, the J call TRBJ2-1, with a tentative D call TRBD1 (5 bases). The CDR3 is made up of 15 amino acids. V shed 0 bases and J shed 7 bases, with 14 bases lying between them. Germline CDR1 SGHDT, CDR2 YYEEEE. The CDR3, as DNA: TGTGCCAGCAGCTTGGGGGGAAGGGCAGGGAATGAGCAGTTCTTC. This codes for CASSLGGRAGNEQFF.

This rearrangement joins TRBV11-3 to TRBJ2-3, with D possibly called TRBD1 or TRBD2 (5 bases each). Trimming cost V 4 bases and J 4 bases, with 18 bases left between them. The CDR3 runs 16 residues. The germline CDR1 and CDR2 sequences are SGHNT and YENEEA. CDR3 nucleotide sequence: TGTGCCAGCAGCTCAGGATTGGGGGAAGCGGCAGATACGCAGTATTTT. Its translation is CASSSGLGEAADTQYF.

V gene TRBV6-1 combines with J gene TRBJ1-6; D gene unclear. From germline, CDR1 is MNHNS and CDR2 SASEGT. The CDR3 consists of 16 residues. Trimming cost V 0 bases and J 2 bases, with 8 bases left between them. As DNA, the CDR3 is TGTGCCAGCAGTGAAGCCAACAGAGCCTATAATTCACCCCTCCACTTT. It is translated as CASSEANRAYNSPLHF.

The chain combines TRBV4-2 with TRBJ1-2, with TRBD1 matching over 11 bases. Looked up from germline, CDR1 is LGHNA and CDR2 is YNFKEQ. The V gene end was trimmed by 5 bases and the J gene end by 5 bases; junction bases not matched to a gene: 7. The CDR3 loop spans 15 amino acids. CDR3 bases: TGTGCCAGCAGCTCAAGGACAGGGGGCTTGTATGGCTACACCTTC. Translated: CASSSRTGGLYGYTF.

V is TRBV19 and J is TRBJ2-5; tentatively, D is TRBD1 or TRBD2 (5 bases each). CDR1 and CDR2 (germline): LNHDA, SQIVND (reference sequence). The CDR3 has 13 residues. Trimming shortened V by 6 bases and J by 8 bases, and 16 bases separated the two germline ends. The CDR3 nucleotides are TGTGCCAGTAGACAGGACTCTTTTGAAACCCAGTACTTC. This sequence encodes CASRQDSFETQYF.

There are a few counts of this clone. V gene TRBV4-2 combines with J gene TRBJ1-4; D uncertain. Looked up from germline, CDR1 is LGHNA and CDR2 is YNFKEQ. Deletions cut 0 bases from V and 7 bases from J, with 12 bases between. This CDR3 is 15 amino acids long. DNA of the CDR3: TGTGCCAGCAGCCAAGATGCGAGCCCGGGTGAAAAACTGTTTTTT. It specifies CASSQDASPGEKLFF.

This chain joins TRBV29-1 and TRBJ2-2; 7 bases match TRBD1. Germline V CDR1 and CDR2: SQVTM, ANQGSEA. This CDR3 spans 15 amino acids. Germline trimming cut 3 bases from V and 3 bases from J; bases unmatched to any gene: 7. The CDR3 protein is CSVDSGQEDTGELFF. For the CDR3, the DNA is TGCAGCGTTGACTCCGGACAGGAGGACACCGGGGAGCTGTTTTTT.